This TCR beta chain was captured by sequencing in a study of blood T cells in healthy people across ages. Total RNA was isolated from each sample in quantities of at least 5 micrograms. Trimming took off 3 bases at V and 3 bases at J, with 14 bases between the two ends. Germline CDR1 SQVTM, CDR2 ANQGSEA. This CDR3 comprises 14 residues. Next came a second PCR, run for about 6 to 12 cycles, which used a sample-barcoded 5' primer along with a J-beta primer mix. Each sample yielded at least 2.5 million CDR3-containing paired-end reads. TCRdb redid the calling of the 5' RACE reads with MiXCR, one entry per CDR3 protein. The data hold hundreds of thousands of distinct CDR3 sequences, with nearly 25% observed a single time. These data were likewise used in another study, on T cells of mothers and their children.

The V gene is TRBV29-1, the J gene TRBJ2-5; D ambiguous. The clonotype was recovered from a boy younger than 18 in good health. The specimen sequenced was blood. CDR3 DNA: TGCAGCGTTGATGGGGTAAAGGATGAAGAGACCCAGTACTTC. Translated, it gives CSVDGVKDEETQYF.